The clone carrying this T cell receptor (beta chain) has more than one count but fewer than ten. Its antigen is as yet unknown. CDR3 length: 15 residues. The germline CDR1 and CDR2 sequences are LGHNA and YNFKEQ. V dropped 7 bases and J dropped 2 bases, with 17 bases sitting between them. This sample was taken from a study of T-cell memory formation after mild COVID-19. One entry per CDR3 protein, called by TCRdb with MiXCR from the 5' RACE reads. This table holds approximately 570,000 distinct CDR3 sequences, approximately 18% found once. Study conclusions and caveats: Clones contracting day 15 to 85 were balanced CD4/CD8; later expanders leaned CD4+. A second wave of clones peaked on day 37, and their SARS-CoV-2 specificity went unconfirmed.

This chain uses TRBV4-2 with TRBJ1-2; the D is unclear. This clonotype was sampled from an adult woman who had mild COVID-19 (a few samples of this study predate the infection). Cell type and time point are not known. Sequencing used PBMCs or a T cell subset sorted from them (not recorded which). CDR3 region: CASTPQSEPNYGYTF. In nucleotides, the CDR3 is TGTGCCAGCACCCCTCAGAGCGAGCCGAACTATGGCTACACCTTC.